This TCR beta chain stems from a study of T cell repertoires in aging, cancer and after chemotherapy. Whole-study context: Glioblastoma patients receiving temozolomide-based therapy gave paired samples before and after chemotherapy. General study results and limits: Rebound thymic output was suggested by rising median generation probability during chemotherapy in each cancer cohort.

TCR beta rearrangements were amplified from peripheral blood genomic DNA. A mixed TRB-A/B primer pool amplified rearranged TRB by multiplex touch-down PCR. TCRdb re-analysed the multiplex PCR reads in MiXCR, keeping a single row per CDR3 protein. This sample has 8,000 to 9,000 distinct CDR3 sequences, with about two fifths found just once. Notes on this clonotype: Antigen unknown.

The CDR3 consists of 17 residues. Per germline, CDR1 MNHEY and CDR2 SVGAGI. Trimming cost V 3 bases and J 2 bases, with 20 bases left between them. The specimen sequenced was blood. The clonotype originates from a human donor with a solid tumor. The chain joins TRBV6-5 to TRBJ2-7; a weak D match, TRBD1 (5 bases). DNA for the CDR3: TGTGCCAGCAGTTATTCTTCTGAGGCAGCAGGGACCTACGAGCAGTACTTC. Its translation: CASSYSSEAAGTYEQYF.